Each of the 7 T cell receptor beta chains below was sequenced from the same sample in a study of prognosis after radiotherapy for stage I lung cancer. Genomic DNA served as the source from which two-round multiplex PCR generated TCR beta CDR3 amplicons. Primers specific to each TRBV and TRBJ gene drove first-round PCR. TCRdb recomputed calls from the multiplex PCR reads with MiXCR, one row per CDR3 protein. The sample has around 30,000 distinct CDR3 sequences, less than 45% seen once. Sample: PBMCs, taken before or after stereotactic body radiation therapy (not recorded which). The receptors here all came from a donor aged 50 or older with non-small cell lung cancer.

This clonotype was observed many times. This chain links TRBV5-6 with TRBJ1-4; TRBD1 agrees at 8 bases. Germline CDR1 and CDR2: SGHDT and YYEEEE. J was trimmed by 0 bases and V by 5 bases; bases with no gene match: 3. The CDR3 totals 15 residues. CDR3 nucleotides: TGTGCCAGCAGTAGGACAGGGACAACTAATGAAAAACTGTTTTTT. Translated: CASSRTGTTNEKLFF.

This clonotype was seen many times. This chain joins TRBV29-1 and TRBJ2-7, with D perhaps TRBD2 (6 bases). V was trimmed by 5 bases and J by 6 bases, leaving 17 bases between them. The length of the CDR3 is 13 residues. Germline-derived CDR1 and CDR2 are SQVTM and ANQGSEA. CDR3 sequence (DNA): TGCAGCGTTCTTCTGGGACTCGCGTTCGAGCAGTACTTC. Its protein is CSVLLGLAFEQYF.

This clonotype appeared a few times. A much larger clone differs from this one at a single base, so this may be a read error. The chain joins TRBV6-1 to TRBJ2-1; possibly TRBD2 for D (5 bases). This CDR3 region has 13 residues. Germline V gene data show CDR1 as MNHNS and CDR2 as SASEGT. Trimming pared 4 bases from V and 9 bases from J, leaving 13 bases between. The CDR3 loop is CASSVTILREQFF. The CDR3 nucleotides are TGTGCCAGCAGTGTGACTATTTTACGTGAGCAGTTCTTC.

There are a few counts of this clonotype. The chain couples TRBV6-2 or TRBV6-3 to TRBJ1-2, with D unclear. V was clipped by 4 bases and J by 0 bases, with 15 bases between them. Germline assignment: CDR1 MNHEY and CDR2 SVGEGT. The CDR3 covers 16 residues. The CDR3 DNA is TGTGCCAGCAGTTTCGGAAGGATGCCTTCTAACTATGGCTACACCTTC. Its translation is CASSFGRMPSNYGYTF.

This clonotype was picked up many times. One junction end does not reproduce the germline sequence, and a read error may be involved. The chain recombines TRBV6-4 with TRBJ1-5; 9 nucleotides agree with TRBD1. The V gene's germline CDR1 is MRHNA and CDR2 SNTAGT. The CDR3 covers 18 residues. CDR3 sequence (DNA): TGTGCCAGCAGTTACTCAGAAAACAGGGGGCGCGGTAATCAGCCCCAGCATTTT. It yields the protein CASSYSENRGRGNQPQHF.

By its share, this clonotype is medium-sized. This chain links TRBV5-1 with TRBJ1-6; a possible D gene is TRBD1 (5 bases). CDR3 length equals 16 residues. In germline, CDR1 is SGHRS, CDR2 YFSETQ. V lost 4 bases and J 8 bases, leaving 19 bases between the germline ends. In DNA, the CDR3 is TGCGCCAGCAGCGTAGACGGGGCGCGGGGTTATTCACCCCTCCACTTT. Translated: CASSVDGARGYSPLHF.

The sample holds many counts of this clonotype. The CDR3 loop is CSARDSVGPGHEQYF. CDR3 sequence (DNA): TGCAGTGCTAGAGACTCCGTTGGACCTGGCCACGAGCAGTACTTC. The V call is TRBV20-1, the J call TRBJ2-7; D uncertain. Trimming took 0 bases from V and 5 from J, leaving 17 bases between them. CDR1 is DFQATT, CDR2 SNEGSKA, per germline (reference sequence). The CDR3 covers 15 residues.